Below are 22 T cell receptor beta chains sequenced from a single sample in a study of blood T cell repertoires in COVID-19. Assay used: immunoSEQ multiplex PCR; TCRdb lists only in-frame clones, some missing. The sample includes around 82,000 clones, approximately 85% of them seen just once. The sequencing input was peripheral blood. Receptors were obtained from a man aged 45-65 years with COVID-19, enrolled during active disease.

This rearrangement joins TRBV2 to TRBJ2-6; 11 bases line up with TRBD2. V lost 5 bases and J lost 3; bases outside the gene matches: 6. The germline gives CDR1 SNHLY, CDR2 FYNNEI. The CDR3 covers 17 residues. This chain's CDR3 is CASSRLTSGSGANVLTF. As DNA, the CDR3 is TGTGCCAGCAGTCGTCTAACTAGCGGGAGTGGGGCCAACGTCCTGACTTTC.

This clone has a single count. The chain carries TRBV9 and TRBJ2-5, with 12 positions matching TRBD2. Per the germline V gene, CDR1 is SGDLS and CDR2 is YYNGEE. The CDR3 has 17 amino acids. The J segment lost 4 bases and the V segment lost 4 bases, leaving 11 bases of the junction unmatched. The DNA for the CDR3 is TGTGCCAGCAGCACCGGGACTAGCGGGCCACCTCGAGAGACCCAGTACTTC. Its translation: CASSTGTSGPPRETQYF.

Only one count was recorded for this clone. This chain joins TRBV30 and TRBJ2-5; 10 bases match TRBD1. Germline V lookup: CDR1 GTSNPN, CDR2 SVGIG (reference sequence). V was pared by 1 base and J by 5 bases, with 4 bases of the junction left unmatched. The CDR3 covers 14 residues. The CDR3 bases are TGTGCCTGGAGTGGGGGACAGGGGATCGAGACCCAGTACTTC. Its protein product is CAWSGGQGIETQYF.

The chain is built from TRBV6-6 and TRBJ1-2; TRBD1 might be the D (5 bases). The CDR3 contains 13 residues. Germline-derived CDR1 and CDR2 are MNHNY and SVGAGI (reference sequence). Deletions cut 7 bases from V and 3 bases from J, with 12 bases between. CDR3 nucleotides: TGTGCCAGCAATGAGGGAGGGGACTATGGCTACACCTTC. Residues: CASNEGGDYGYTF.

The chain is built from TRBV18 and TRBJ2-5; D unresolved. The CDR3 has 13 amino acids. The V gene lost 3 bases and the J gene lost 2 bases, with 7 bases spanning the gap. Germline assignment: CDR1 KGHSH and CDR2 LQKENI. CDR3 coding DNA: TGTGCCAGCTCACCCAGTGTACAAGAGACCCAGTACTTC. Translating gives CASSPSVQETQYF.

In the case of this clone: The junction departs from germline at one end; a sequencing error may be responsible. The rearrangement uses TRBV7-3 and TRBJ1-2; 7 bases align to TRBD1. Germline CDR1 SGHTA, CDR2 FQGTGA. The CDR3 has 14 amino acids. The CDR3 protein is CASSLTSVGDRIHF. The CDR3 bases are TGTGCCAGCAGCTTAACCTCCGTCGGGGACAGAATCCACTTC. Supplemented by reference TRBV7-3 and TRBJ1-2, the full variable domain reads GAGVSQTPSNKVTEKGKYVELRCDPISGHTALYWYRQSLGQGPEFLIYFQGTGAADDSGLPNDRFFAVRPEGSVSTLKIQRTERGDSAVYLCASSLTSVGDRIHFGSGTRLTVV.

This clone was observed once. The chain combines TRBV19 with TRBJ2-5; 8 nucleotides match TRBD1. From germline, CDR1 is LNHDA and CDR2 SQIVND (reference sequence). There are 15 residues in the CDR3. V was clipped by 6 bases and J by 1 base; unmatched bases: 7. The CDR3 here is CASRRTGTFQETQYF. The CDR3 region has the DNA TGTGCCAGTAGGAGGACAGGGACATTCCAAGAGACCCAGTACTTC.

V usage is TRBV5-6 and J usage is TRBJ2-7; 12 bases map to TRBD2. The V gene end was trimmed by 2 bases and the J gene end by 2 bases; junction bases not matched to a gene: 8. From germline, CDR1 is SGHDT and CDR2 YYEEEE. The CDR3 contains 17 residues. The CDR3 sequence is CASSFERRTSGTYEQYF. In DNA form, the CDR3 reads TGTGCCAGCAGCTTTGAACGTCGGACTAGCGGGACCTACGAGCAGTACTTC.

The chain carries TRBV5-4 and TRBJ1-1; a possible D gene is TRBD1 (6 bases). In germline, CDR1 is SGHNT, CDR2 YYREEE (reference sequence). Trimming took off 4 bases at V and 3 bases at J, with 13 bases between the two ends. The CDR3 is 14 residues long. CDR3 region: CASSVTGFDTEAFF. The CDR3 DNA reads as TGTGCCAGCAGCGTGACAGGATTTGACACTGAAGCTTTCTTT.

The chain uses TRBV28 and TRBJ1-5; 8 bases line up with TRBD1. Germline CDR1 MDHEN, CDR2 SYDVKM. V dropped 1 base and J dropped 1; count of bases not matched to a gene: 3. The CDR3 totals 16 residues. CDR3 nucleotides: TGTGCCAGCAGTTTATTGGCAGGGGGCAGCAATCAGCCCCAGCATTTT. Its translation: CASSLLAGGSNQPQHF.

The chain combines TRBV11-3 with TRBJ2-7, with TRBD2 identical over 8 bases. The CDR3 loop spans 12 amino acids. CDR1 and CDR2 from the germline V gene are SGHNT and YENEEA. Trimming cost V 11 bases and J 3 bases; bases outside gene matches: 6. The DNA for the CDR3 is TGTGCCCATCGGGGGGGTGGCTACGAGCAGTACTTC. It codes for CAHRGGGYEQYF.

This chain links TRBV6-2 or TRBV6-3 with TRBJ2-7; 11 nucleotides match TRBD1. Germline V gene sequence: CDR1 MNHEY, CDR2 SVGEGT. Unmatched junction bases numbered 7, after V lost 5 bases and J lost 7 bases. The CDR3 contains 14 residues. The CDR3 region has the DNA TGTGCCAGCAGTAAGGACAGGGGGCTGAAAGAGCAGTACTTC. Translating gives CASSKDRGLKEQYF.

The rearrangement links TRBV3-1 (or the pseudogene TRBV3-2) to TRBJ2-2; possible D gene TRBD2, 5 bases. Germline-derived CDR1 and CDR2 are LGHDT and YNNKEL (reference sequence). The CDR3 is 13 amino acids. The V end was cut by 4 bases, the J end by 5 bases, with 8 bases between. CDR3 in amino acids: CASSLARTGELFF. The CDR3 DNA is TGTGCCAGCAGCCTAGCGAGGACCGGGGAGCTGTTTTTT.

This clone has at least ten counts. The chain uses TRBV6-4 and TRBJ2-1, with 7 bases fitting TRBD1. V lost 3 bases to trimming and J lost 7 bases; unmatched junction nucleotides: 12. CDR3 length: 16 residues. Germline CDR1 reads MRHNA; CDR2 reads SNTAGT. The DNA for the CDR3 is TGTGCCAGCAGTGAGGGATCTGAGGGGGCTTGGAATGAGCAGTTCTTC. Its protein is CASSEGSEGAWNEQFF.

The chain carries TRBV5-5 and TRBJ1-5, with TRBD1 identical over 9 bases. The V and J ends lost 4 bases and 2 bases, in that order; junction bases with no gene match: 1. CDR3 length: 14 residues. CDR1 is SGHKS and CDR2 is YYEKEE in the germline V gene (reference sequence). The CDR3 reads CASSRDRGNQPQHF. The CDR3 DNA follows: TGTGCCAGCAGCAGGGACAGGGGCAATCAGCCCCAGCATTTT. Supplemented by reference TRBV5-5 and TRBJ1-5, the full variable domain reads DAGVTQSPTHLIKTRGQQVTLRCSPISGHKSVSWYQQVLGQGPQFIFQYYEKEERGRGNFPDRFSARQFPNYSSELNVNALLLGDSALYLCASSRDRGNQPQHFGDGTRLSIL.

This rearrangement joins TRBV3-1 (or the pseudogene TRBV3-2) to TRBJ2-6, with a weak D call TRBD2 (5 bases). CDR1 and CDR2 from the germline V gene are LGHDT and YNNKEL (reference sequence). CDR3 size: 17 residues. Between the trimmed V and J ends, which lost 4 bases and 0 bases, there was a span of 13 bases. The CDR3 is CASSRGLASSGANVLTF. CDR3 nucleotide sequence: TGTGCCAGCAGCCGCGGACTGGCAAGCTCTGGGGCCAACGTCCTGACTTTC.

The J gene is TRBJ1-2, the V gene TRBV7-9, with D maybe TRBD1 (5 bases). The CDR3 contains 15 residues. Germline V gene sequence: CDR1 SEHNR, CDR2 FQNEAQ (reference sequence). Trimming cost V 0 bases and J 3 bases, with 11 bases left between them. CDR3 sequence (DNA): TGTGCCAGCAGCTTAGCGCAAGGGGTAGACTATGGCTACACCTTC. This gives the protein CASSLAQGVDYGYTF.

In DNA form, the CDR3 reads TGTGCCAGCAGAATCCAATCCTGGCAGGGCCTTGGCTACACCTTC. As protein: CASRIQSWQGLGYTF. The rearrangement uses TRBV6-5 and TRBJ1-2, with D possibly TRBD1 on 5 matching bases. The CDR3 length is 15 residues. Germline CDR1 and CDR2: MNHEY and SVGAGI. V lost 6 bases to trimming and J lost 7 bases, with 21 bases between them.

This clone has a handful of counts. The V and J genes are TRBV11-2 and TRBJ1-6; D gene ambiguous. V was pared by 1 base and J by 11 bases, with 15 bases between. CDR3 length: 15 residues. Germline CDR1 SGHAT, CDR2 FQNNGV. In nucleotides, the CDR3 is TGTGCCAGCAGCTTAGTTTCTGGGCCCCAAACACCCCTCCACTTT. It translates to CASSLVSGPQTPLHF.

This clone was seen just once. This rearrangement joins TRBV5-1 to TRBJ1-6; TRBD1 agrees at 7 bases. Germline V gives CDR1 SGHRS, CDR2 YFSETQ. The CDR3 spans 15 residues. The V segment lost 0 bases and the J segment 8 bases; nucleotides outside the gene matches: 5. The CDR3, as DNA: TGCGCCAGCAGCTTGGTAGGGGGCGTCCATTCACCCCTCCACTTT. Translating gives CASSLVGGVHSPLHF.

This chain's CDR3 is CASSHDGTGAYGYTF. Written as DNA, the CDR3 is TGTGCCAGCAGCCACGATGGGACAGGGGCCTATGGCTACACCTTC. The chain links TRBV3-1 (or the pseudogene TRBV3-2) to TRBJ1-2, with 10 bases that match TRBD1. Trimming took 3 bases from V and 4 from J; bases not matched to a gene: 5. CDR1 is LGHDT and CDR2 is YNNKEL in the germline V gene (reference sequence). This CDR3 spans 15 amino acids.

The chain is built from TRBV4-1 and TRBJ2-1, with 7 nucleotides matching TRBD1. The V segment lost 3 bases and the J segment 9 bases; nucleotides outside the gene matches: 11. CDR3 length: 15 amino acids. Germline CDR1 reads MGHRA; CDR2 reads YSYEKL. CDR3 amino acids: CASSHVPTGDREQFF. DNA of the CDR3: TGCGCCAGCAGCCATGTCCCTACAGGGGATCGTGAGCAGTTCTTC.